The present TCR beta chain was sequenced within a study of T cells in Graves' hyperthyroidism and ophthalmopathy. Study overall: Peripheral blood was obtained at initial diagnosis, preceding any treatment.

The V and J ends lost 6 bases and 5 bases, in that order; junction bases with no gene match: 9. This CDR3 has 14 amino acids. The germline V gene encodes CDR1 MDHEN and CDR2 SYDVKM. Study results and limitations: In validation, the model predicted ophthalmopathy. These predictions came a median roughly 7.1 months before onset.

Amplification of TCR beta CDR3 regions used RNA as the template. Researchers ran a first-round RT-PCR on the TCR CDR3 using the HTBI primer set. TCRdb passed the multiplex PCR reads through MiXCR, listing each CDR3 protein once. This sample has some 570,000 distinct CDR3 sequences, with 13% to 15% found just once. Enrolled ophthalmopathy patients presented with a Clinical Activity Score of at least 3, a NOSPECS grade of at least 4, and disease duration under 3 months. Around 9.8 ml fresh peripheral blood yielded the PBMCs. Points on this clonotype: The antigen is not known.

The chain carries TRBV28 and TRBJ2-7; 8 bases are a match to TRBD2. The receptor was isolated from a woman aged 18-29 years with Graves' ophthalmopathy. The specimen sequenced was blood. The CDR3 DNA reads as TGTGCCAGCAGGATAGCGGGGCCCCTAGACGAGCAGTACTTC. Amino acid sequence: CASRIAGPLDEQYF.